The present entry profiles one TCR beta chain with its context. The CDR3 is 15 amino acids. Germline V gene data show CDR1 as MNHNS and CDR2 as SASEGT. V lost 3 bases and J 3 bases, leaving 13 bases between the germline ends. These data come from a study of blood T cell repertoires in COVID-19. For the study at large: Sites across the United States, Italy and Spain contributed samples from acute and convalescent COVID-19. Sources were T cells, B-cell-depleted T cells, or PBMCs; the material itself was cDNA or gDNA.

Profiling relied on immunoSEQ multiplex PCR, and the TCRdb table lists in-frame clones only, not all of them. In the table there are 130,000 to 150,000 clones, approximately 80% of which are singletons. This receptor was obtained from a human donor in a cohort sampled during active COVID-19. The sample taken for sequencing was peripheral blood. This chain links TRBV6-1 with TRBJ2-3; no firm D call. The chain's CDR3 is CASSDEDIKTDTQYF. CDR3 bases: TGTGCCAGCAGTGACGAGGATATCAAAACAGATACGCAGTATTTT.